A selection of T cell receptor beta chains follows, all from one sample in a study of control samples from healthy donors and cancer patients. The table came from immunoSEQ multiplex PCR; TCRdb's copy has only in-frame clones and leaves some out. The sample holds some 80,000 clones, about 92% seen once. Material for sequencing was blood. Receptor source: a woman in her sixties or seventies in good health. CDR3s include the opening cysteine and the closing phenylalanine or tryptophan. A D gene is named only where the DNA matches it firmly. Clone size is stated in some rows and not others, as once, few, many or a class when expanded.

TRBJ2-1 | - | TRBV19 | - | TGTGCCAGTAGTACAGTATTGGCAGCGGGCCCGTTTAGCTCCTACAATGAGCAGTTCTTC | CASSTVLAAGPFSSYNEQFF
TRBJ2-7 | - | TRBV6-6 | once | TGTGCCAGCAGTTATAAAGGGCAGGGGTCCCACGAGCAGTACTTC | CASSYKGQGSHEQYF
TRBJ2-7 | - | TRBV11-2 | - | TGTGCCAGCAGCTTAAATGGCGCAACGACTGGGGGCTACGAGCAGTACTTC | CASSLNGATTGGYEQYF
TRBJ1-5 | - | TRBV19 | - | TGTGCCAGTAGTATGGGAGACCAGCCCCAGCATTTT | CASSMGDQPQHF
TRBJ1-6 | - | TRBV7-3 | - | TGTGCCAGCAGCTTAGAGGCGAGATATAATTCACCCCTCCACTTT | CASSLEARYNSPLHF
TRBJ2-3 | TRBD2 | TRBV24-1 | - | TGTGCCACCAGTGATCCGCCCCTCCGGTCTAGCGGACTAATCACAGATACGCAGTATTTT | CATSDPPLRSSGLITDTQYF
TRBJ2-4 | TRBD1 | TRBV2 | - | TGTGCCAGCTACACCGGGACAGGGGAAAACATTCAGTACTTC | CASYTGTGENIQYF
TRBJ1-4 | TRBD1 | TRBV5-1 | once | TGCGCCAGCAGCTTGGGACAGGGGCGAGGAGAAAAACTGTTTTTT | CASSLGQGRGEKLFF
TRBJ1-6 | - | TRBV2 | - | TGTGCCAGCAGTGAACGGGGGACTTCACCCCTCCACTTT | CASSERGTSPLHF
TRBJ1-3 | - | TRBV7-8 | - | TGTGCCAGCAGTAGTGGCCGTGCCGGAAACACCATATATTTT | CASSSGRAGNTIYF
TRBJ2-1 | - | TRBV7-2 | - | TGTGCCAGCAGCTTAGCTGCCTATGAGCAGTTCTTC | CASSLAAYEQFF
TRBJ2-2 | TRBD1 | TRBV5-1 | - | TGCGCCAGCAGCTTGGAGGACAGGGACACCGGGGAGCTGTTTTTT | CASSLEDRDTGELFF
TRBJ2-2 | - | TRBV5-1 | few | TGCGCCAGCAGCTTCCAGGGAGGCAACACCGGGGAGCTGTTTTTT | CASSFQGGNTGELFF
TRBJ2-1 | TRBD2 | TRBV9 | - | TGTGCCAGCAGCGTAGGGATTGGGACTAGCGCAGCCTACAATGAGCAGTTCTTC | CASSVGIGTSAAYNEQFF
TRBJ1-4 | TRBD1 | TRBV29-1 | - | TGCAGCGTTGTAGGGGACAGGGCTAATGAAAAACTGTTTTTT | CSVVGDRANEKLFF
TRBJ2-5 | TRBD2 | TRBV5-4 | - | TGTGCCAGCAGCCGGGGACTAGCGGGAGCCCAAGAGACCCAGTACTTC | CASSRGLAGAQETQYF
TRBJ2-2 | TRBD2 | TRBV5-5 | - | TGTGCCAGCAGCTTGGGACTAGCGGGAGGGCCCACCGGGGAGCTGTTTTTT | CASSLGLAGGPTGELFF
TRBJ2-1 | - | TRBV10-3 | - | TGTGCCATCAGTGCAAACAGGGTGGCCTACAATGAGCAGTTCTTC | CAISANRVAYNEQFF
TRBJ2-7 | - | TRBV6-5 | - | TGTGCCAGCAGCGCCGATACAACAGGGTTAAAGCAGTACTTC | CASSADTTGLKQYF
TRBJ1-2 | TRBD1 | TRBV10-3 | - | TGTGCCATCAGAGTGACAGGGGTAACTTACAGCTACACCTTC | CAIRVTGVTYSYTF
TRBJ1-5 | - | TRBV19 | - | TGTGCCAGTACGAGGGGAGGGTTGGCTAGCAATCAGCCCCAGCATTTT | CASTRGGLASNQPQHF
TRBJ1-2 | - | TRBV7-2 | few | TGTGCCAGCAGCTTAATGTCCCAGAGGGGCAGCTATGGCTACACCTTC | CASSLMSQRGSYGYTF
TRBJ1-2 | TRBD1 | TRBV28 | - | TGTGCCAGCAGTCCCACAGGGGCGTCCCCCTATGGCTACACCTTC | CASSPTGASPYGYTF
TRBJ1-1 | - | TRBV30 | - | TGTGCCTGGATAGATACTGAAGCTTTCTTT | CAWIDTEAFF
TRBJ2-2 | - | TRBV10-3 | - | TGTGCCAGCGGATCTGTGGAGGGAGGACTGTTTTTT | CASGSVEGGLFF
TRBJ2-5 | - | TRBV5-1 | - | TGCGCCAGCAGGTCTCAAGAGACCCAGTACTTC | CASRSQETQYF
TRBJ1-1 | - | TRBV10-1 | - | TGCGCCAGCCAAAGCCGGGTTGGAGGCACTGAAGCTTTCTTT | CASQSRVGGTEAFF
TRBJ2-1 | - | TRBV4-1 | - | TGCGCCAGCAGCCGGCTAAGGACGGACGACAATGAGCAGTTCTTC | CASSRLRTDDNEQFF
TRBJ2-7 | TRBD1 | TRBV19 | once | TGTGCCAGTAGCCACCGGGACAGGGTTTACGAGCAGTACTTC | CASSHRDRVYEQYF
TRBJ2-7 | TRBD1 | TRBV6-5 | - | TGTGCCAGCAGTTACTCCGGCGGCAGGGGGCTGTACGAGCAGTACTTC | CASSYSGGRGLYEQYF
TRBJ2-5 | - | TRBV6-5 | - | TGTGCCAGCAATCCTAGCGCCGGCGGACGGACCCAGTACTTC | CASNPSAGGRTQYF
TRBJ2-1 | TRBD2 | TRBV9 | - | TGTGCCAGCAGCGTGAGCGGGAGGCTCTACAATGAGCAGTTCTTC | CASSVSGRLYNEQFF
TRBJ2-3 | - | TRBV14 | once | TGTGCCAGCAGCCAAGGGGATACGCAGTATTTT | CASSQGDTQYF
TRBJ2-7 | - | TRBV6-5 | once | TGTGCCAGCAGTTCAACAGTGAGCTCCTACGAGCAGTACTTC | CASSSTVSSYEQYF
TRBJ2-3 | TRBD2 | TRBV27 | - | TGTGCCAGCAGTTTATCGACTAGCGGGAGGGCCCAGAGGGGTACGCAGTATTTT | CASSLSTSGRAQRGTQYF
TRBJ2-1 | - | TRBV9 | once | TGTGCCAGCAGCGTAGGCGGCAGGGGATACGGGGGAACCAATGAGCAGTTCTTC | CASSVGGRGYGGTNEQFF
TRBJ1-5 | - | TRBV6-5 | - | TGTGCCAGTTCCCCGACGGGTTCGCAGCCCCAGCATTTT | CASSPTGSQPQHF
TRBJ1-1 | TRBD1 | TRBV7-9 | - | TGTGCCAGCAGCCCCGGACAGGAGAACACTGAAGCTTTCTTT | CASSPGQENTEAFF
TRBJ2-7 | TRBD2 | TRBV7-9 | - | TGTGCCAGCAGCCTAGCGGTACCCTACGAGCAGTACTTC | CASSLAVPYEQYF
TRBJ1-2 | - | TRBV18 | - | TGTGCCAGCTCATCGACAGCCCCCACAAACTATGGCTACACCTTC | CASSSTAPTNYGYTF
TRBJ2-2 | - | TRBV6-4 | - | TGTGCCAGCAGTGTTGGGAACACCGGGGAGCTGTTTTTT | CASSVGNTGELFF
TRBJ1-2 | - | TRBV5-6 | - | TGTGCCAGCAGCCGGATCGGGAGACTAGGTCGGGATGGCTACACCTTC | CASSRIGRLGRDGYTF
TRBJ1-1 | TRBD1 | TRBV5-1 | - | TGCGCCAGCAGCCCATGGACAGGCCCGTCGGGGAACACTGAAGCTTTCTTT | CASSPWTGPSGNTEAFF
TRBJ2-5 | - | TRBV15 | - | TGTGCCACCAGAGTGGAGACCCAGTACTTC | CATRVETQYF
TRBJ1-2 | - | TRBV29-1 | - | TGCAGCGGCTTTGGGGGGGAGACAGGAGATGGCTACACCTTC | CSGFGGETGDGYTF
TRBJ1-4 | - | TRBV7-8 | - | TGTGCCAGCAGCTTAGACAGGGTCGAAAAACTGTTTTTT | CASSLDRVEKLFF
TRBJ1-2 | TRBD1 | TRBV7-2 | - | TGTGCCAGCAGTTTAAGGGACAGGGGGCGCGGCTACACCTTC | CASSLRDRGRGYTF
TRBJ1-6 | - | TRBV28 | once | TGTGCCAGCACCCTGGGGAGCTCCTATAATTCACCCCTCCACTTT | CASTLGSSYNSPLHF
TRBJ2-2 | - | TRBV3-1/TRBV3-2 | - | TGTGCCAGCAGCCAAATGGTAACCGGGGAGCTGTTTTTT | CASSQMVTGELFF